This is a list of T cell receptor beta chains from one sample in a study of response to subunit inactivated influenza vaccine. TCRdb fed the RT-PCR reads into MiXCR, producing one record per CDR3 protein. The sample holds 300,000 to 350,000 distinct CDR3 sequences, roughly 22% seen once. This sample comprised PBMCs from blood, obtained 21 months after vaccination. The origin of the receptors is a man aged 45-69 years who received an inactivated influenza vaccine. Both conserved end residues are part of each CDR3. The order of the fields is V gene, J gene, D gene, clone size, CDR3 protein, CDR3 DNA. D genes are given only for firm matches. Clone size is given for some rows only: seen once, a few or many times, or a class if the clone is expanded.

TRBV5-5	TRBJ1-4	.	.	CASSLVQGLEKLFF	TGTGCCAGCAGTCTCGTTCAGGGGCTCGAAAAACTGTTTTTT
TRBV27	TRBJ1-1	.	few	CASSWGRIKNTEAFF	TGTGCCAGCAGTTGGGGACGGATTAAGAACACTGAAGCTTTCTTT
TRBV10-1	TRBJ2-3	.	.	CASSESGLWTDTQYF	TGCGCCAGCAGTGAGTCAGGGTTATGGACAGATACGCAGTATTTT
TRBV4-1	TRBJ2-7	.	.	CASSHRDGTYEQYF	TGCGCCAGCAGCCATCGGGACGGGACCTACGAGCAGTACTTC
TRBV6-2/TRBV6-3	TRBJ2-1	TRBD2	.	CASSPKREFNEQFF	TGTGCCAGCAGCCCTAAGCGGGAGTTCAATGAGCAGTTCTTC
TRBV6-2/TRBV6-3	TRBJ1-1	TRBD1	few	CASSYLTGGTEAFF	TGTGCCAGCAGTTACCTGACAGGGGGTACTGAAGCTTTCTTT
TRBV6-1	TRBJ1-5	.	few	CATGGLYSNQPQHF	TGTGCCACGGGGGGCCTTTATAGCAATCAGCCCCAGCATTTT
TRBV11-2	TRBJ1-2	TRBD1	.	CASSPRQGGDGYTF	TGTGCCAGCAGCCCCCGACAGGGGGGGGATGGCTACACCTTC
TRBV9	TRBJ2-7	TRBD2	.	CASSAPGTSGNEQYF	TGTGCCAGCAGCGCCCCCGGGACTAGCGGTAACGAGCAGTACTTC
TRBV6-2/TRBV6-3	TRBJ2-7	TRBD1	.	CASSYTRQGVYF	TGTGCCAGCAGTTATACCCGACAGGGCGTGTACTTC
TRBV12-3/TRBV12-4	TRBJ1-1	.	few	CASSLATYTEAFF	TGTGCCAGCAGTTTAGCGACGTACACTGAAGCTTTCTTT
TRBV14	TRBJ1-2	.	few	CASSQLNRDISHGYTF	TGTGCCAGCAGCCAACTTAACCGGGACATCAGCCACGGCTACACCTTC
TRBV15	TRBJ1-1	.	.	CATSAQTAEAFF	TGTGCCACCAGCGCTCAGACAGCTGAAGCTTTCTTT
TRBV12-3/TRBV12-4	TRBJ1-1	TRBD1	once	CASSLNFDRGATEAFF	TGTGCCAGCAGTCTAAACTTCGACAGGGGCGCCACTGAAGCTTTCTTT
TRBV5-1	TRBJ2-7	.	.	CASSEGTQAYEQYF	TGCGCCAGCAGCGAAGGGACTCAAGCCTACGAGCAGTACTTC
TRBV6-4	TRBJ2-1	.	once	CASRVTGHHEQFF	TGTGCCAGCAGGGTCACGGGGCACCATGAGCAGTTCTTC
TRBV4-2	TRBJ2-7	TRBD2	.	CASSLLLAGPYEQYF	TGTGCCAGCAGCCTACTACTAGCGGGTCCGTACGAGCAGTACTTC
TRBV9	TRBJ2-3	.	.	CASGGGGSADTQYF	TGTGCCAGCGGAGGGGGCGGGAGCGCAGATACGCAGTATTTT
TRBV6-1	TRBJ2-7	.	.	CASSPALSSYEQYF	TGTGCCAGCAGCCCCGCCCTTTCCTCCTACGAGCAGTACTTC
TRBV7-2	TRBJ1-4	.	.	CASSLHGLQGEKLFF	TGTGCCAGCAGCTTGCACGGACTACAGGGTGAAAAACTGTTTTTT
TRBV5-1	TRBJ2-1	TRBD2	.	CASSLIQAGSVDEQFF	TGCGCCAGCAGCCTCATTCAAGCGGGATCCGTCGATGAGCAGTTCTTC
TRBV28	TRBJ1-4	TRBD1	few	CASPAGTGEEKLFF	TGTGCCAGCCCGGCCGGGACAGGGGAGGAAAAACTGTTTTTT
TRBV20-1	TRBJ1-5	TRBD1	.	CSANPGQDSNQPQHF	TGCAGCGCTAACCCGGGACAGGATAGCAATCAGCCCCAGCATTTT
TRBV6-2/TRBV6-3	TRBJ1-5	TRBD1	few	CASSYSLGTGDNQPQHF	TGTGCCAGCAGTTACTCCCTGGGGACAGGTGACAATCAGCCCCAGCATTTT
TRBV6-2/TRBV6-3	TRBJ1-6	.	few	CASSYDGIGGSPLHF	TGTGCCAGCAGTTACGACGGCATTGGGGGTTCACCCCTCCACTTT
TRBV10-3	TRBJ1-4	.	.	CAIRMGEKLFF	TGTGCCATCAGGATGGGTGAAAAACTGTTTTTT
TRBV5-1	TRBJ1-1	.	.	CASSPSQRGTEAFF	TGCGCCAGCAGCCCCTCCCAGAGGGGCACTGAAGCTTTCTTT
TRBV12-3/TRBV12-4	TRBJ2-1	TRBD2	many	CASSHPGTSGSWLLYNEQFF	TGTGCCAGCAGCCACCCAGGGACTAGCGGGAGTTGGCTCCTCTACAATGAGCAGTTCTTC
TRBV7-9	TRBJ1-4	.	.	CASSPPGASTNEKLFF	TGTGCCAGCAGCCCCCCAGGCGCATCAACTAATGAAAAACTTTTTTTT
TRBV7-2	TRBJ1-2	.	.	CASSFAAGDGYGYTF	TGTGCCAGCAGCTTCGCCGCCGGGGATGGCTATGGCTACACCTTC
TRBV15	TRBJ1-1	.	few	CATSSRLNTEAFF	TGTGCCACCAGCAGCCGTTTGAACACTGAAGCTTTCTTT
TRBV11-2	TRBJ2-2	.	many	CASRPFKGRVNTGELFF	TGTGCCAGCAGGCCCTTCAAGGGCAGGGTGAACACCGGGGAGCTGTTTTTT
TRBV20-1	TRBJ2-1	.	few	CSARRVAGNEQFF	TGCAGTGCTCGGCGGGTGGCGGGGAATGAGCAGTTCTTC
TRBV4-2	TRBJ2-2	.	.	CASSQGGIGELFF	TGTGCCAGCAGCCAAGGGGGGATCGGGGAGCTGTTTTTT
TRBV2	TRBJ2-4	.	few	CASSEADGENIQYF	TGTGCCAGCAGTGAAGCGGACGGAGAAAACATTCAGTACTTC
TRBV10-3	TRBJ1-5	.	few	CAISGVNQPQHF	TGTGCCATCAGTGGGGTAAATCAGCCCCAGCATTTT